A selection of T cell receptor beta chains follows, all from one sample in a study of regulatory T cells in long-lasting Graves disease. TCRdb ran MiXCR on the multiplex PCR reads and lists one entry per CDR3 protein. The sample shows around 480,000 distinct CDR3 sequences, about 16% of them seen only once. These data were also filed under a second study, of T cells in Graves' hyperthyroidism and ophthalmopathy.

Here the sequenced sample was peripheral blood mononuclear cells (PBMCs), taken at new diagnosis, from a patient treated with antithyroid drugs. These receptors came from a man between 40 and 49 years old with Graves disease. CDR3s include the opening cysteine and the closing phenylalanine or tryptophan. The D gene is left open where the match is weak. Only part of the rows carry a size: once, few, many, or a class if the clone is expanded.

J	D	length	V	size	DNA	CDR3
TRBJ2-5	-	14	TRBV28	many	TGTGCCAGCAGTTTTGGGGGAGCGTTGGAGACCCAGTACTTC	CASSFGGALETQYF
TRBJ1-2	-	13	TRBV24-1	-	TGTGCCACCATCCTACGGCCAAACTATGGCTACACCTTC	CATILRPNYGYTF
TRBJ2-3	TRBD1	15	TRBV12-5	-	TGTGCTAGTGGTTTCCCGGACAGGGAACTAGATACGCAGTATTTT	CASGFPDRELDTQYF
TRBJ2-1	-	13	TRBV13	many	TGTGCCAGCAGCCGGTCTGCGGACAATGAGCAGTTCTTC	CASSRSADNEQFF
TRBJ2-5	-	14	TRBV27	many	TGTGCCAGCAGTTTCGGGTATAACGGGGAGACCCAGTACTTC	CASSFGYNGETQYF
TRBJ2-7	TRBD1	11	TRBV12-3/TRBV12-4	many	TGTGCCAGCAGGAAGGGGGCAGGGCAGTACTTC	CASRKGAGQYF
TRBJ1-6	-	14	TRBV6-2/TRBV6-3	-	TGTGCCACCGCAAGATTGACTGGCGCTTCACCCCTCCACTTT	CATARLTGASPLHF
TRBJ1-1	-	14	TRBV7-2	many	TGTGCCAGCAGCTTAGGGGGTACGAACACTGAAGCTTTCTTT	CASSLGGTNTEAFF
TRBJ2-5	-	13	TRBV20-1	many	TGCAGTGCTAGTGGGTGGGGCCAAGAGACCCAGTACTTC	CSASGWGQETQYF
TRBJ2-5	TRBD2	17	TRBV11-3	-	TGTGCCAGCAGCTTAGATCTGACTAGCGGGGGACTAGAGACCCAGTACTTC	CASSLDLTSGGLETQYF
TRBJ2-1	TRBD2	16	TRBV27	many	TGTGCCAGCAGTTCAGGGACTAGCGGGAGCTACAATGAGCAGTTCTTC	CASSSGTSGSYNEQFF
TRBJ2-1	TRBD1	17	TRBV3-1	many	TGTGCCAGCAGCCCCCGTCGACCGGGACAGGGGGTCCATGAGCAGTTCTTC	CASSPRRPGQGVHEQFF
TRBJ2-3	-	13	TRBV19	few	TGTGCCAGTAGTATAACTAGTGCAGATACGCAGTATTTT	CASSITSADTQYF
TRBJ1-1	-	14	TRBV29-1	-	TGCAGCGGGGGGATTGGGGGGCGGAACACTGAAGCTTTCTTT	CSGGIGGRNTEAFF
TRBJ1-3	-	17	TRBV19	few	TGTGCCAGTAGTATGTGGAAGACCGCCGGCTCTGGAAACACCATATATTTT	CASSMWKTAGSGNTIYF
TRBJ1-1	TRBD1	10	TRBV30	-	TGTGCCTGGGGACAGGGTGAAGCTTTCTTT	CAWGQGEAFF
TRBJ2-1	-	16	TRBV28	many	TGTGCCAGCAGTCCGCTAAGGAGGGGGAACGGCGTTGAGCAGTTCTTC	CASSPLRRGNGVEQFF
TRBJ2-5	-	13	TRBV18	many	TGTGCCAGCTCACTTTCGACTGGGGAGACCCAGTACTTC	CASSLSTGETQYF
TRBJ1-1	-	15	TRBV7-8	-	TGTGCCAGCAGCTACCTTACAGGGAAGGGCACTGAAGCTTTCTTT	CASSYLTGKGTEAFF
TRBJ2-1	TRBD2	16	TRBV7-2	many	TGTGCCAGCAGCTACCTAGCGGGAAATACCTACAATGAGCAGTTCTTC	CASSYLAGNTYNEQFF
TRBJ2-1	TRBD2	14	TRBV6-1	-	TGTGCCCACGGAACTAGCGGATTCTACAATGAGCAGTTCTTC	CAHGTSGFYNEQFF
TRBJ1-1	-	12	TRBV30	many	TGTGCCTGGGACCGCAGCGGCACTGAAGCTTTCTTT	CAWDRSGTEAFF
TRBJ2-7	-	13	TRBV11-2	many	TGTGCCAGCAGCTTCGCGACCTCCTACGAGCAGTACTTC	CASSFATSYEQYF
TRBJ2-5	-	13	TRBV20-1	many	TGCAGTGCTAGTACTACTTATTGGGAGACCCAGTACTTC	CSASTTYWETQYF
TRBJ2-3	TRBD2	21	TRBV7-6	-	TGTGCCAGCAGCGAAGACGGACGAGGGACTAGCGGGGCCCCAGACACAGATACGCAGTATTTT	CASSEDGRGTSGAPDTDTQYF
TRBJ2-1	-	11	TRBV20-1	many	TGCAGTGCTCCCGGGTGGAATGAGCAGTTCTTC	CSAPGWNEQFF
TRBJ2-5	TRBD1	12	TRBV20-1	few	TGCAGTGCTCCGACAGGGACAGAGACCCAGTACTTC	CSAPTGTETQYF
TRBJ2-1	-	14	TRBV3-1	many	TGTGCCAGCACCAAAACGGGGGATAGTGGTGAGCAGTTCTTC	CASTKTGDSGEQFF
TRBJ2-7	TRBD2	16	TRBV11-2	many	TGTGCCAGCAGCTTAGAAGCTGGTAGCGGGATCTACGAGCAGTACTTC	CASSLEAGSGIYEQYF
TRBJ2-7	TRBD2	13	TRBV20-1	-	TGCAGTACTACAAGCGGGAATTCCTACGAGCAGTACTTC	CSTTSGNSYEQYF
TRBJ1-1	-	13	TRBV7-3	many	TGTGCCAGCAGCGGTTCAACGGGGACTGAAGCTTTCTTT	CASSGSTGTEAFF
TRBJ2-3	TRBD2	16	TRBV11-2	many	TGTGCCAGCAGCCCCACCGGGACTAGTACCACAGATACGCAGTATTTT	CASSPTGTSTTDTQYF
TRBJ1-5	TRBD1	16	TRBV20-1	few	TGCAGTGCTAGAGACCCGGACAGGGGGAAGAATCAGCCCCAGCATTTT	CSARDPDRGKNQPQHF
TRBJ1-4	-	13	TRBV29-1	-	TGCAGCGTCCAGGGTGTCTACGGAGAAAAACTGTTTTTT	CSVQGVYGEKLFF
TRBJ2-1	TRBD2	17	TRBV5-1	many	TGCGCCAGCAGCGGCGGGGGGGGGGCGGTCACCTACAATGAGCAGTTCTTC	CASSGGGGAVTYNEQFF
TRBJ1-1	TRBD1	15	TRBV6-1	-	TGTGCCAGCAGTGACCGGGACAGGGGGCTCACTGAAGCTTTCTTT	CASSDRDRGLTEAFF
TRBJ1-1	-	17	TRBV19	many	TGTGCCAGTAGTAGCCCTGGACAGTCGCCACTCAACACTGAAGCTTTCTTT	CASSSPGQSPLNTEAFF
TRBJ2-5	TRBD2	16	TRBV5-1	many	TGCGCCAGCAGCTTGGAAACGCTAGCGGGCAAAGAGACCCAGTACTTC	CASSLETLAGKETQYF
TRBJ1-6	-	11	TRBV12-5	few	TGTGCTAGTGGCCCCCCGTTACCCCTCCACTTT	CASGPPLPLHF
TRBJ2-1	-	15	TRBV10-3	many	TGTGCCATCAGCCCGAAGATCTTAGCGGAAAATGAGCAGTTCTTC	CAISPKILAENEQFF
TRBJ2-2	-	11	TRBV2	many	TGTGCCAGCAGTGAGGAGGGGGAGCTGTTTTTT	CASSEEGELFF
TRBJ2-3	-	13	TRBV28	many	TGTGCCAGCAGTTTGAGAAAGGCAGATACGCAGTATTTT	CASSLRKADTQYF
TRBJ2-1	-	11	TRBV6-2/TRBV6-3	many	TGTGCCAGCAGGTGGGGGACTGAGCAGTTCTTC	CASRWGTEQFF
TRBJ1-1	-	12	TRBV19	few	TGTGCCAGTAGTATACTTGGTACTGAAGCTTTCTTT	CASSILGTEAFF
TRBJ1-2	-	12	TRBV12-3/TRBV12-4	many	TGTGCCAGCAGTTCGACAGGCCATGGCTACACCTTC	CASSSTGHGYTF
TRBJ1-5	TRBD1	18	TRBV19	-	TGTGCCAGTAGGAGGTTATGGAAGGGGGCCGTAAACAATCAGCCCCAGCATTTT	CASRRLWKGAVNNQPQHF
TRBJ1-2	-	13	TRBV20-1	few	TGCAGTGCTAGGGGGGGGGAGGGCTATGGCTACACCTTC	CSARGGEGYGYTF
TRBJ1-2	-	13	TRBV19	-	TGTGCCAGTAGTGGTTACGGACAGTATGGCTACACCTTC	CASSGYGQYGYTF